This T cell receptor (beta chain) was recorded in a study of T cell responses to AZD1222 COVID-19 vaccine. To note about this clone: Its antigen is as yet unknown.

This CDR3 spans 18 amino acids. V lost 6 bases, J lost 2 bases, and 14 bases stayed unmatched. Per germline, CDR1 ENHRY and CDR2 SYGVKD. Notes on the study in general: Vaccine-related CD4 TCRs covered spike, predominating at 160-218 and 743-854. Spike-specific TCR repertoires showed rising breadth and depth after two AZD1222 doses.

Some clones are missing from TCRdb's copy, which holds only in-frame ones; the method was immunoSEQ multiplex PCR. The repertoire has roughly 160,000 clones, roughly 90% of them found once; the top ten carry approximately 4.3%. Here the sequenced sample was peripheral blood, taken 28 days after the second AZD1222 dose. The clonotype comes from an adult who received the AZD1222 COVID-19 vaccine. The J gene is TRBJ1-5, the V gene TRBV10-3; TRBD1 aligns across 9 bases. The CDR3 here is CAIRPGQGTGGGNQPQHF. CDR3 bases: TGTGCCATCAGGCCGGGACAGGGCACGGGTGGTGGCAATCAGCCCCAGCATTTT.